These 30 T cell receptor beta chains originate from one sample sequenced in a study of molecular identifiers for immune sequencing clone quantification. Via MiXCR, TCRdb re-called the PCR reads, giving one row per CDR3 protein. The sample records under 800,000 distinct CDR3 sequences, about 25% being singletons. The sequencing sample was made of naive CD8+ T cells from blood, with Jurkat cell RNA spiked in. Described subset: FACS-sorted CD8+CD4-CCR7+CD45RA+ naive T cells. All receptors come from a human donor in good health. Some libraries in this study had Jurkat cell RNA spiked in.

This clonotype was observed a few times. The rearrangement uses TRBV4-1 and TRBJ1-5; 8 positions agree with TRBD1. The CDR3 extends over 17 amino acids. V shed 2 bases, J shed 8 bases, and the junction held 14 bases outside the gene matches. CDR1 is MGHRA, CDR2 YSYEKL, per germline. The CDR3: CASSQFYETGAGKPQHF. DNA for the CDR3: TGCGCCAGCAGCCAATTTTACGAGACAGGGGCTGGTAAGCCCCAGCATTTT.

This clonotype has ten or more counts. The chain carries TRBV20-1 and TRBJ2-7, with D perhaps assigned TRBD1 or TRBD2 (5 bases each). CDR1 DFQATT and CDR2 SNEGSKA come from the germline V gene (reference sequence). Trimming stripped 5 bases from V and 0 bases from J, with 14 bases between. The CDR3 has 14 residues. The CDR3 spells CSAPRGGSSYEQYF. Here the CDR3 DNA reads TGCAGTGCTCCCCGGGGCGGAAGCTCCTACGAGCAGTACTTC.

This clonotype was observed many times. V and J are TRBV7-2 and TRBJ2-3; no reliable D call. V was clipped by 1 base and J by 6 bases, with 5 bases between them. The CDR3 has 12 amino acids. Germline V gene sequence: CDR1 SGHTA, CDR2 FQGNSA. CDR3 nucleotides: TGTGCCAGCAGCTTAGATAGGGATACGCAGTATTTT. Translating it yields CASSLDRDTQYF.

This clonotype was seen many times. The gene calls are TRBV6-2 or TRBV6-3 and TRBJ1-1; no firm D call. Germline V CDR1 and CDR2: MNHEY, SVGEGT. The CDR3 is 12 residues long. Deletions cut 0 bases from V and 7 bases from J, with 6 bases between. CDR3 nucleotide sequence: TGTGCCAGCAGTTACTCGTCGGGTGAAGCTTTCTTT. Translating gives CASSYSSGEAFF.

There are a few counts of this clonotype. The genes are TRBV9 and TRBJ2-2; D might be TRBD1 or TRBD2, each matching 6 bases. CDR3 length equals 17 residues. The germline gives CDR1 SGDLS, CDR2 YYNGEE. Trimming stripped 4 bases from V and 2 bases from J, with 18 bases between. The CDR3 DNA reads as TGTGCCAGCAGCCCCTCCTGGAGGGGGGAAAACACCGGGGAGCTGTTTTTT. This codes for CASSPSWRGENTGELFF.

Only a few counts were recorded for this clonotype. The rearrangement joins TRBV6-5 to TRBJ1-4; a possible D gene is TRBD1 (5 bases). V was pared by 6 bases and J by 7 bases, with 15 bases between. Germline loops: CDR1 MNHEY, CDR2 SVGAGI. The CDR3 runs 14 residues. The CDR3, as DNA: TGTGCCAGCAGGGAAACAGGCGCTAGTGAAAAACTGTTTTTT. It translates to CASRETGASEKLFF.

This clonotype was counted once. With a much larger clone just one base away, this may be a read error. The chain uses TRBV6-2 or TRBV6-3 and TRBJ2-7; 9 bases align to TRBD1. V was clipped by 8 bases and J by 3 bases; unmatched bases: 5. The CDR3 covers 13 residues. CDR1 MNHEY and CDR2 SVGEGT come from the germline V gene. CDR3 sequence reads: CASSDRGDYEQYF. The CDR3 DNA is TGTGCCAGCTCCGACAGGGGGGACTACGAGCAGTACTTC.

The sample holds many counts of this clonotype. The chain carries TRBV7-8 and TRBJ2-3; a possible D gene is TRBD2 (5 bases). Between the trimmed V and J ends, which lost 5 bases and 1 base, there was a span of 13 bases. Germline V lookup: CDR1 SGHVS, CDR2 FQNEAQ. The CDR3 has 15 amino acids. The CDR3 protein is CASSLLRGGTDTQYF. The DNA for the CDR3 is TGTGCCAGCAGCCTGCTTCGGGGAGGCACAGATACGCAGTATTTT.

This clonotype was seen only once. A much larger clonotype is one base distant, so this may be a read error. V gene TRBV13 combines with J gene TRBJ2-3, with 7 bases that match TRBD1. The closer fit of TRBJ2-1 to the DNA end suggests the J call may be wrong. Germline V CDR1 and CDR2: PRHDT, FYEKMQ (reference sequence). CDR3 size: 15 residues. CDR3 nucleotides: TGTGCCAGCAGCCCCAGGGACAGCTCAGGCAATGGGCAGTTCTTC. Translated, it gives CASSPRDSSGNGQFF.

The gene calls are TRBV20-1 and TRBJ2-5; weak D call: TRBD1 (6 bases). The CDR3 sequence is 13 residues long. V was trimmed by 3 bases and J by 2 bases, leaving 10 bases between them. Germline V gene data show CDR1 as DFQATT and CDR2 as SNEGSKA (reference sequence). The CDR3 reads CSASTGSQETQYF. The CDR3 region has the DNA TGCAGTGCTAGCACAGGGTCACAAGAGACCCAGTACTTC.

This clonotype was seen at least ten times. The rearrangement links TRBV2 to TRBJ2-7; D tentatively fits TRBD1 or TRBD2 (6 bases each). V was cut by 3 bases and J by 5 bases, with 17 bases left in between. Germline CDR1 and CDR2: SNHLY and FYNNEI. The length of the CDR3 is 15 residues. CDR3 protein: CASSEERGPGDEQYF. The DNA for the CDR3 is TGTGCCAGCAGTGAGGAACGGGGGCCTGGGGACGAGCAGTACTTC. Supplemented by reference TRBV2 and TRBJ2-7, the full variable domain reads EPEVTQTPSHQVTQMGQEVILRCVPISNHLYFYWYRQILGQKVEFLVSFYNNEISEKSEIFDDQFSVERPDGSNFTLKIRSTKLEDSAMYFCASSEERGPGDEQYFGPGTRLTVT.

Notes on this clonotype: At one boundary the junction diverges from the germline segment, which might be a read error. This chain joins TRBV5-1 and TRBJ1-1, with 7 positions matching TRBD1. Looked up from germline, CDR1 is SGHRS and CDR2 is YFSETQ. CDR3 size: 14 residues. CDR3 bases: TGCGCCAGCAGCCGTGACAGGGTGAAAACTGAAGCTTTCTTT. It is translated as CASSRDRVKTEAFF.

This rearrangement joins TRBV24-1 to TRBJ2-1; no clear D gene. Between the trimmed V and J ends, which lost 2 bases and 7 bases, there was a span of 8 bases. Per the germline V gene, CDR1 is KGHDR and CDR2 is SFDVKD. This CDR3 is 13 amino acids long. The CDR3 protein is CATSDSGWNEQFF. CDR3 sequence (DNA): TGTGCCACCAGTGATTCTGGCTGGAATGAGCAGTTCTTC.

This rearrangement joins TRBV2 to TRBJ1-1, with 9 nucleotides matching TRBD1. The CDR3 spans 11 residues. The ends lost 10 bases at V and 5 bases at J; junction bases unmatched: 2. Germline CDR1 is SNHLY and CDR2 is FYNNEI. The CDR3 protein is CAIGQGTEAFF. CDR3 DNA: TGTGCCATCGGACAGGGGACTGAAGCTTTCTTT.

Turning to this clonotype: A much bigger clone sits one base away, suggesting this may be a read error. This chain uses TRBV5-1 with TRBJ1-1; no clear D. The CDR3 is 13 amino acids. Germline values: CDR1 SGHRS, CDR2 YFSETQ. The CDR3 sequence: CASPYRGNTEALF. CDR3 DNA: TGCGCCAGCCCTTACAGAGGGAACACTGAAGCTCTCTTT.

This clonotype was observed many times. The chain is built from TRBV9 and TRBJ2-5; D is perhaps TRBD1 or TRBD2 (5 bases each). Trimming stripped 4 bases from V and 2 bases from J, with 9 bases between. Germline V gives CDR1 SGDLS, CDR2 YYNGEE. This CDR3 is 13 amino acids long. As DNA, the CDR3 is TGTGCCAGCAGCTCTGGGACGCAAGAGACCCAGTACTTC. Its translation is CASSSGTQETQYF.

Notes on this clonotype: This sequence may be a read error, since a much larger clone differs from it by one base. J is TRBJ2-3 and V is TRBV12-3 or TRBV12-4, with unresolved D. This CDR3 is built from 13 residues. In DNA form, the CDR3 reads TGTGCCAGCGGTTTCAGCAGTCCAGATACGCAGTATTTT. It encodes CASGFSSPDTQYF.

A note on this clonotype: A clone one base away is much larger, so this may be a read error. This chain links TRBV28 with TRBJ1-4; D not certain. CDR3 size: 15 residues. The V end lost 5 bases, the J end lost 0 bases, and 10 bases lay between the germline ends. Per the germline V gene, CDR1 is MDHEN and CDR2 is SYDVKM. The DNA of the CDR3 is TGTGCCAGCAGTACAGACTTTACAACTAATGAAAAACTGTTTTTT. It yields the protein CASSTDFTTNEKLFF.

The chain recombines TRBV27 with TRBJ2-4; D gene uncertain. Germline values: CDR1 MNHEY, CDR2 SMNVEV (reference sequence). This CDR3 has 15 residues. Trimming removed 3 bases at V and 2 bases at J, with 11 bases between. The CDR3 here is CASSFSLQTKNIQYF. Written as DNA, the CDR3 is TGTGCCAGCAGTTTCAGTTTACAGACCAAAAACATTCAGTACTTC.

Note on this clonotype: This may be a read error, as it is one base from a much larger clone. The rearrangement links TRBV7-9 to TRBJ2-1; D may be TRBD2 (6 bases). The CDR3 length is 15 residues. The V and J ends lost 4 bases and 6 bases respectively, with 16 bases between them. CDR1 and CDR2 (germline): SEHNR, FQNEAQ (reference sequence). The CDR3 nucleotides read TGTGCCAGCAGCTCTACTAGCTACAGCATCAATGAGCAGTTCTTC. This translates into CASSSTSYSINEQFF.

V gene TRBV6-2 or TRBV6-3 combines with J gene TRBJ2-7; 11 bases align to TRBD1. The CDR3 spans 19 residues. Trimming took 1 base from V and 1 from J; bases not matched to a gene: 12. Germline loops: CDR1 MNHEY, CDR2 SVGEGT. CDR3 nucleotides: TGTGCCAGCAGTTACTTCGTGGGACAGGGGGTACGAGTTTCCTACGAGCAGTACTTC. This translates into CASSYFVGQGVRVSYEQYF.

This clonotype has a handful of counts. CDR3 in amino acids: CASSPTGSHEQFF. The CDR3 DNA is TGCGCCAGCAGCCCAACAGGGAGCCATGAGCAGTTCTTC. The chain recombines TRBV5-1 with TRBJ2-1, with a tentative D call TRBD1 (6 bases). Trimming shortened V by 4 bases and J by 8 bases, and 13 bases separated the two germline ends. The CDR3 covers 13 residues. CDR1 and CDR2 (germline): SGHRS, YFSETQ.

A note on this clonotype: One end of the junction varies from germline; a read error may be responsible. The CDR3 coding sequence is TGCGCCAGCAGCCAAGACCCCAGACAGGGTGGGACTGAAGCTCTCTTT. It codes for CASSQDPRQGGTEALF. The gene calls are TRBV4-3 and TRBJ1-1; 7 bases are a match to TRBD1. The CDR3 spans 16 residues. Germline CDR1 is LGHNA and CDR2 is YSLEER.

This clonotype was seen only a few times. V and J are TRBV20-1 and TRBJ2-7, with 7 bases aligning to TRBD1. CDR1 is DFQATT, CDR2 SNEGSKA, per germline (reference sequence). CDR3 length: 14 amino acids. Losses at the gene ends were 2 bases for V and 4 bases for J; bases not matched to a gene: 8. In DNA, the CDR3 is TGCAGTGCTAGAAACCCGTTGACAGGGTACGAGCAGTACTTC. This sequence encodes CSARNPLTGYEQYF.

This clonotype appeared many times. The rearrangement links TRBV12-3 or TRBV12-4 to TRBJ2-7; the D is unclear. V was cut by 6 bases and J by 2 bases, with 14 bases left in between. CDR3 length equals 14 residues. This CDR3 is CASSPTFGAYEQYF. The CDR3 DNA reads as TGTGCCAGCAGCCCGACATTTGGTGCCTACGAGCAGTACTTC.

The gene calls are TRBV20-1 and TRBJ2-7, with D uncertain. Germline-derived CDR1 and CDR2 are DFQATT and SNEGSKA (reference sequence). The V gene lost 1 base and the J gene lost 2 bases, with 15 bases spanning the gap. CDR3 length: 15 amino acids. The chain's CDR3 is CSARGRQELTYEQYF. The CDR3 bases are TGCAGTGCTAGAGGTCGTCAGGAGCTTACCTACGAGCAGTACTTC.

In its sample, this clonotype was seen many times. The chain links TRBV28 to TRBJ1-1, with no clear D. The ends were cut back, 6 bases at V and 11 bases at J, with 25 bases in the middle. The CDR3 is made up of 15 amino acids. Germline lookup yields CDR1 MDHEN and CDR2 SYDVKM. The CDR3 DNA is TGTGCCAGCAGACACATGAAGAGGGAGGTGGTCGCTGCTTTCTTT. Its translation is CASRHMKREVVAAFF. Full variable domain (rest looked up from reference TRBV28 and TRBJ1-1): DVKVTQSSRYLVKRTGEKVFLECVQDMDHENMFWYRQDPGLGLRLIYFSYDVKMKEKGDIPEGYSVSREKKERFSLILESASTNQTSMYLCASRHMKREVVAAFFGQGTRLTVV.

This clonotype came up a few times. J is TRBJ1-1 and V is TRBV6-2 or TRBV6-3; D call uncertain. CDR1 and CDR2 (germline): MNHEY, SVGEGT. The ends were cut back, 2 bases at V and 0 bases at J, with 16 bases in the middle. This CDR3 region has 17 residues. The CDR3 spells CASSYPDQQSMNTEAFF. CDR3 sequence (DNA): TGTGCCAGCAGTTACCCCGATCAACAGAGCATGAACACTGAAGCTTTCTTT.

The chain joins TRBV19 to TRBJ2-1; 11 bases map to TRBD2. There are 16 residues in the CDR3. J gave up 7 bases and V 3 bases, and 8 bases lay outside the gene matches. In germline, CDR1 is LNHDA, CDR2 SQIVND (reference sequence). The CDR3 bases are TGTGCCAGTAGTATCGGACTAGCGGGCGCCTGGAATGAGCAGTTCTTC. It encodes CASSIGLAGAWNEQFF.

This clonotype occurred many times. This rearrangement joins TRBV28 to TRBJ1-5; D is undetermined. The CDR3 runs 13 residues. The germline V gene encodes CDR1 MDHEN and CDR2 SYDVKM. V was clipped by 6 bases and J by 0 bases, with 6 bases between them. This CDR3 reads CASRIYSNQPQHF. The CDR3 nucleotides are TGTGCCAGCAGAATTTATAGCAATCAGCCCCAGCATTTT.